This T cell receptor beta chain was identified in a study of response to subunit inactivated influenza vaccine. Findings and caveats of the study: Each seasonal flu vaccination may recruit only limited new T cells, authors suggested.

This CDR3 has 12 amino acids. CDR1 is MNHEY and CDR2 is SVGAGI in the germline V gene. V shed 6 bases and J shed 9 bases, with 11 bases lying between them. MiXCR was run by TCRdb on the RT-PCR reads, yielding one entry per CDR3 protein. This sample has 650,000 to 700,000 distinct CDR3 sequences; 15% to 18% occur once, and the top ten carry roughly 12%. About this clonotype: Its antigen is not known.

The sequence came from a man over 45 who received an inactivated influenza vaccine. Material: PBMCs from blood, obtained 11 to 12 days after vaccination. The chain carries TRBV6-5 and TRBJ1-4; D is undetermined. The CDR3 protein is CASSPDQQKLFF. The DNA for the CDR3 is TGTGCCAGCAGCCCAGACCAACAAAAACTGTTTTTT.